This TCR beta chain was sequenced in a study of blood T cell repertoires in COVID-19. Study at large: There were acute and convalescent COVID-19 samples, and they came from the United States, Italy and Spain. Sources were T cells, B-cell-depleted T cells, or PBMCs; the material itself was cDNA or gDNA.

Data came from immunoSEQ multiplex PCR; TCRdb stores just in-frame clones and leaves some out. The sample has about 190,000 clones; almost 90% are singletons. Looked up from germline, CDR1 is SGHTA and CDR2 is FQGNSA. The CDR3 consists of 15 residues. V lost 5 bases to trimming and J lost 3 bases; unmatched junction nucleotides: 9. This sequence was found in a middle-aged man with acute or convalescent COVID-19. Sample: peripheral blood. The chain has TRBV7-2 and TRBJ2-5; 7 nucleotides agree with TRBD2. The CDR3 loop is CASSPRLATKETQYF. The CDR3, as DNA: TGTGCCAGCAGCCCTCGACTAGCCACAAAAGAGACCCAGTACTTC.